This TCR beta chain derives from a study of cytomegalovirus exposure and HLA in healthy donors. Study summary: Out of 300 to 500 genotyped donors, less than 90% belonged to the Caucasian-associated ancestry cluster. Broader study findings: Cytomegalovirus association was listed for 170 or so TCR beta chains. A missense variant in DCLRE1C was later tied to TCR beta V- and J-gene trimming.

The V gene lost 4 bases and the J gene lost 3 bases, with 13 bases spanning the gap. The CDR3 is made up of 15 amino acids. CDR1 KGHSH and CDR2 LQKENI come from the germline V gene. Remarks on this clone: Its specificity is not known.

Primers included in the PCR were 60 Vbeta and 13 Jbeta primers. Only in-frame clones appear in the TCRdb table, and some are missing; sequencing was by immunoSEQ multiplex PCR. This table holds 100,000 to 130,000 clones, over 70% found once. The rearrangement joins TRBV18 to TRBJ1-5; D gene ambiguous. This TCR came from a man younger than 45 in good health and CMV-seronegative. The specimen sequenced was PBMCs. CDR3 bases: TGTGCCAGCTCACTAATCCGGCAGGTCAATCAGCCCCAGCATTTT. Translating it yields CASSLIRQVNQPQHF.